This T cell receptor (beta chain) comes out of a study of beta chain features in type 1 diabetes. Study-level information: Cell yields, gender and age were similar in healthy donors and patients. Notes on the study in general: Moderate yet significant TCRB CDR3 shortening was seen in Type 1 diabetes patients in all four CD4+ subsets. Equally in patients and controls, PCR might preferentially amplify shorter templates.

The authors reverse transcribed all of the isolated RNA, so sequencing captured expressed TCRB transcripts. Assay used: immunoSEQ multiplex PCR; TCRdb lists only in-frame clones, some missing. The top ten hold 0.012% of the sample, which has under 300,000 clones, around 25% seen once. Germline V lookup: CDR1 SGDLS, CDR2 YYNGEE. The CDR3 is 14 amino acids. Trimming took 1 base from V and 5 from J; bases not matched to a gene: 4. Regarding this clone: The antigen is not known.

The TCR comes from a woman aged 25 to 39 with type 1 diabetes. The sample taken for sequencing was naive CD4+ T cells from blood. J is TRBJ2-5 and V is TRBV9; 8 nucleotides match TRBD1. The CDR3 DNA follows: TGTGCCAGCAGCGTACAGGGGGCTGGGGAGACCCAGTACTTC. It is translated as CASSVQGAGETQYF.